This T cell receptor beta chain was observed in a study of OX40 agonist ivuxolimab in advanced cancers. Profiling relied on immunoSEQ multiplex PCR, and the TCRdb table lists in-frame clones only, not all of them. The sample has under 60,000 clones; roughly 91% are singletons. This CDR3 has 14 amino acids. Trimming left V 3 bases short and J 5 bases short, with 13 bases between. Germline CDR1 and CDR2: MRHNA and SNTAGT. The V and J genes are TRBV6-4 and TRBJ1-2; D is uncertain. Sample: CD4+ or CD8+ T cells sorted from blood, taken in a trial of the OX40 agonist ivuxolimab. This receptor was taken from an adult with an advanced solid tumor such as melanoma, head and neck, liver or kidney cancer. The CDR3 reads CASSEKYSGYGYTF. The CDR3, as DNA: TGTGCCAGCAGTGAAAAATACTCAGGATATGGCTACACCTTC.